Below, 16 T cell receptor beta chains from the same sample are listed, as sequenced in a study of blood T cells in healthy people across ages. Through a sample-barcoded 5' primer and a J-beta primer mix, a second PCR was run for 7 to 11 cycles. TCRdb used MiXCR to reprocess the 5' RACE reads, holding one entry per CDR3 protein. The sample lists some 1,000,000 distinct CDR3 sequences; roughly a quarter were seen once. This same sample was also taken into another study, of T cells of mothers and their children.

Sequences were obtained from blood. These receptors originate from a girl aged 2 to 9 in good health.

The genes are TRBV27 and TRBJ2-7; 7 bases are shared with TRBD1. Germline CDR1 is MNHEY and CDR2 is SMNVEV (reference sequence). The CDR3 totals 14 residues. Trimming removed 5 bases from V and 4 bases from J; junction bases left unmatched: 8. The CDR3, as DNA: TGTGCCAGCAGTCCCGGACAGGTCAATTACGAGCAGTACTTC. This gives the protein CASSPGQVNYEQYF.

V gene TRBV6-1 combines with J gene TRBJ2-3; 8 nucleotides agree with TRBD2. J gave up 6 bases and V 8 bases, and 7 bases lay outside the gene matches. The CDR3 extends over 13 amino acids. Germline V lookup: CDR1 MNHNS, CDR2 SASEGT. CDR3 loop: CASHGSGVDTQYF. CDR3 coding DNA: TGTGCCAGCCACGGTAGCGGGGTCGATACGCAGTATTTT.

This clonotype appeared a few times. The chain couples TRBV7-7 to TRBJ2-3; D is possibly TRBD2 (6 bases). Germline V gene data show CDR1 as SSHAT and CDR2 as FNYEAQ (reference sequence). The CDR3 is 13 amino acids. The CDR3 loop reads CASGPEYTDTQYF. The DNA for the CDR3 is TGTGCTAGCGGCCCGGAATACACAGATACGCAGTATTTT.

This clonotype has more than one count but fewer than ten. V and J are TRBV3-1 and TRBJ2-6; no firm D call. Per the germline V gene, CDR1 is LGHDT and CDR2 is YNNKEL (reference sequence). The CDR3 is 15 residues long. The germline V and J ends were trimmed by 1 base and 2 bases, with 6 bases remaining between them. CDR3 loop: CASSQGRAGANVLTF. The DNA of the CDR3 is TGTGCCAGCAGCCAAGGACGGGCTGGGGCCAACGTCCTGACTTTC.

The V gene is TRBV9, the J gene TRBJ1-3, with D unresolved. The length of the CDR3 is 16 residues. In germline, CDR1 is SGDLS, CDR2 YYNGEE. V was clipped by 3 bases and J by 0 bases, with 13 bases between them. The CDR3 DNA is TGTGCCAGCAGCGGAGGGATCAGAAGCTCTGGAAACACCATATATTTT. It yields the protein CASSGGIRSSGNTIYF.

This clonotype was seen a handful of times. This chain links TRBV3-1 with TRBJ2-1, with D possibly matching TRBD2 (6 bases). V dropped 6 bases and J dropped 7 bases, with 10 bases sitting between them. Germline V gives CDR1 LGHDT, CDR2 YNNKEL (reference sequence). The CDR3 spans 12 residues. CDR3 nucleotide sequence: TGTGCCAGCAGTCGACTAGGGAATGAGCAGTTCTTC. It yields the protein CASSRLGNEQFF.

This clonotype was seen more than once but under ten times. V and J are TRBV4-1 and TRBJ2-1; a weak D match, TRBD2 (5 bases). The V gene's germline CDR1 is MGHRA and CDR2 YSYEKL. V shed 1 base and J shed 0 bases, with 7 bases lying between them. The length of the CDR3 is 15 residues. The CDR3 protein is CASSQARDSYNEQFF. CDR3 bases: TGCGCCAGCAGCCAAGCCCGGGACTCCTACAATGAGCAGTTCTTC.

A few counts support this clonotype. The chain employs TRBV15 and TRBJ2-7; D remains unclear. With 0 bases removed from V and 1 base from J, the gap between germline ends came to 7 bases. The CDR3 loop spans 14 amino acids. Germline V gene sequence: CDR1 LNHNV, CDR2 YYDKDF (reference sequence). The CDR3 DNA follows: TGTGCCACCAGCAGAGAAGGGTCATCCTACGAGCAGTACTTC. It encodes CATSREGSSYEQYF.

This clonotype was counted a few times. The chain employs TRBV27 and TRBJ1-2; TRBD1 is a possible D gene (5 bases). CDR3 length: 15 amino acids. Germline V gives CDR1 MNHEY, CDR2 SMNVEV (reference sequence). V lost 5 bases, J lost 5 bases, and 18 bases lay in between. CDR3 region: CASSEAGTLTYGYTF. Here the CDR3 DNA reads TGTGCCAGCAGTGAGGCAGGGACTCTCACTTATGGCTACACCTTC.

Worth noting for this clonotype: At one boundary the junction diverges from the germline segment, which might be a read error. This CDR3 reads CASRRQASSYKQYF. DNA of the CDR3: TGTGCCAGCAGAAGACAGGCCAGCTCCTACAAGCAGTACTTC. The rearrangement joins TRBV28 to TRBJ2-7; maybe TRBD1 (6 bases). The CDR3 covers 14 residues. Per the germline V gene, CDR1 is MDHEN and CDR2 is SYDVKM. Full variable domain (rest looked up from reference TRBV28 and TRBJ2-7): DVKVTQSSRYLVKRTGEKVFLECVQDMDHENMFWYRQDPGLGLRLIYFSYDVKMKEKGDIPEGYSVSREKKERFSLILESASTNQTSMYLCASRRQASSYKQYFGPGTRLTVT.

This clonotype was picked up a small number of times. The chain has TRBV20-1 and TRBJ2-5; no clear D. Germline lookup yields CDR1 DFQATT and CDR2 SNEGSKA (reference sequence). Trimming shortened V by 0 bases and J by 4 bases, and 9 bases separated the two germline ends. CDR3 size: 13 residues. In DNA form, the CDR3 reads TGCAGTGCTAGAGATCTGGTAGGAGAGACCCAGTACTTC. It codes for CSARDLVGETQYF.

The chain links TRBV28 to TRBJ1-2; D not certain. V was pared by 6 bases and J by 5 bases, with 16 bases between. Germline lookup yields CDR1 MDHEN and CDR2 SYDVKM. The CDR3 length is 14 residues. This CDR3 is CASSWEGFYYGYTF. CDR3 DNA sequence: TGTGCCAGCAGCTGGGAAGGTTTCTATTATGGCTACACCTTC.

The chain has TRBV4-3 and TRBJ2-7; D gene uncertain. The DNA end is more similar to TRBJ2-1, so the J call may be wrong. The CDR3 sequence is 15 residues long. In germline, CDR1 is LGHNA, CDR2 YSLEER. CDR3 in DNA: TGCGCCAGCAGCCAAGAGGGCAGCACCTGCAATGAGCAGTTCTTC. It codes for CASSQEGSTCNEQFF.

This clonotype has more than one count but fewer than ten. The V call is TRBV12-3 or TRBV12-4, the J call TRBJ2-1; D not certain. V was shortened by 7 bases and J by 9 bases, with 13 bases between the two germline ends. This CDR3 is built from 12 residues. CDR3 sequence reads: CASNRGWSEQFF. The CDR3, as DNA: TGTGCCAGCAACCGAGGTTGGAGTGAGCAGTTCTTC.

This clonotype appeared a few times. The chain has TRBV3-1 and TRBJ2-4; 7 positions agree with TRBD1. V was pared by 4 bases and J by 1 base, with 7 bases of the junction left unmatched. The CDR3 contains 16 residues. Per the germline V gene, CDR1 is LGHDT and CDR2 is YNNKEL (reference sequence). The CDR3 nucleotides are TGTGCCAGCAGCCTTACAGGGGTAGGGGCCAAAAACATTCAGTACTTC. It is translated as CASSLTGVGAKNIQYF.

The rearrangement joins TRBV12-3 or TRBV12-4 to TRBJ1-4, with unresolved D. V was trimmed by 5 bases and J by 11 bases, leaving 15 bases between them. The CDR3 is 13 amino acids. CDR3 in amino acids: CASSPSHRWKLFF. DNA for the CDR3: TGTGCCAGCAGTCCCTCCCACCGTTGGAAACTGTTTTTT.